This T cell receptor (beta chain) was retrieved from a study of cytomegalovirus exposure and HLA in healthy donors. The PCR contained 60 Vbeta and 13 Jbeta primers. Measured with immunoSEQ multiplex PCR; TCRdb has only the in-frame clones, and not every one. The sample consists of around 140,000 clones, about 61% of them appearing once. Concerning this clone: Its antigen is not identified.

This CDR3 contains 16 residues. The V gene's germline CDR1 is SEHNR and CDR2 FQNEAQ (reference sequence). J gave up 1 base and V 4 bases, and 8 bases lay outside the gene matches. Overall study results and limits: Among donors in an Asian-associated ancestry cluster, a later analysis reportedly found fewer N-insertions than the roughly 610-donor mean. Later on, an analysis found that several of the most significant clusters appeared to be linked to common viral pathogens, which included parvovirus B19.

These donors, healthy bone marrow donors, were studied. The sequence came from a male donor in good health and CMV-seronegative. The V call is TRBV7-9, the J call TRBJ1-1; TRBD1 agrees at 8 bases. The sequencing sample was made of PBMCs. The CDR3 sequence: CASSSDRVGPNTEAFF. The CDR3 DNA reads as TGTGCCAGCAGCTCGGACAGGGTGGGACCGAACACTGAAGCTTTCTTT.